A selection of T cell receptor beta chains follows, all from one sample in a study of massively parallel sequencing of T cell beta chains. TCRdb independently ran MiXCR on the 5' RACE reads; one entry per CDR3 protein. Altogether some 4,300 distinct CDR3 sequences are present, around 40% being singletons, with the ten largest covering nearly 3%. What was sequenced was commercial RNA from peripheral blood pooled from many donors. Every receptor here comes from a pool of human donors in good health; the sample was commercial RNA pooled from many donors. The conserved cysteine and the conserved F or W are not part of the CDR3 here. Each record gives: V gene, J gene, clone size, CDR3 protein. A row's size may be missing; if present it is once, few, many or a size class.

TRBV4-2	TRBJ2-7	few	ASSQGGAEQY
TRBV20-1	TRBJ1-6	NA	SARSQSGGHSPLH
TRBV14	TRBJ1-5	NA	ASSQGGVGNQPQH
TRBV5-1	TRBJ2-3	few	ASSAGQSTDTQY
TRBV12-3/TRBV12-4	TRBJ2-3	NA	ASSLSLSTDTQY
TRBV25-1	TRBJ2-7	NA	ASRPSGTPYEQY
TRBV5-1	TRBJ2-7	NA	ASSLAAGGSYEQY
TRBV20-1	TRBJ1-2	NA	SASPTAGDGYT
TRBV10-3	TRBJ2-3	NA	AISEGGIVDTQY
TRBV14	TRBJ1-2	few	ASSPAQGAGRYT
TRBV7-6	TRBJ2-3	once	ASSRGAASTDTQY
TRBV20-1	TRBJ2-5	few	SAREGREGTQY
TRBV20-1	TRBJ2-7	NA	SASLAGGFGEQY
TRBV14	TRBJ2-6	NA	ASSLRGPGANVLT
TRBV6-2/TRBV6-3	TRBJ2-7	NA	ASSYDTYEQY
TRBV7-1	TRBJ2-2	NA	ASSSRDRGTGELF
TRBV21-1	TRBJ2-2	NA	ASSKRDQTTGELF
TRBV13	TRBJ1-1	few	ASSFYGGTEAF
TRBV20-1	TRBJ2-3	few	SASTDTQY
TRBV7-1	TRBJ1-1	NA	ASSSPTRMNTEAF
TRBV11-3	TRBJ1-2	few	ASSLVWGWGGYT
TRBV20-1	TRBJ1-1	few	SARDLDRGTEAF
TRBV12-1	TRBJ1-1	NA	ASSLHTEAF
TRBV5-1	TRBJ2-7	few	ASSRDGFYEQY
TRBV6-2/TRBV6-3	TRBJ2-7	NA	ASKGPYEQY
TRBV7-6	TRBJ2-1	few	ASSLWVNEQF
TRBV29-1	TRBJ2-1	NA	SVAERTYNEQF
TRBV28	TRBJ2-1	NA	ASSLRLGVKEQF